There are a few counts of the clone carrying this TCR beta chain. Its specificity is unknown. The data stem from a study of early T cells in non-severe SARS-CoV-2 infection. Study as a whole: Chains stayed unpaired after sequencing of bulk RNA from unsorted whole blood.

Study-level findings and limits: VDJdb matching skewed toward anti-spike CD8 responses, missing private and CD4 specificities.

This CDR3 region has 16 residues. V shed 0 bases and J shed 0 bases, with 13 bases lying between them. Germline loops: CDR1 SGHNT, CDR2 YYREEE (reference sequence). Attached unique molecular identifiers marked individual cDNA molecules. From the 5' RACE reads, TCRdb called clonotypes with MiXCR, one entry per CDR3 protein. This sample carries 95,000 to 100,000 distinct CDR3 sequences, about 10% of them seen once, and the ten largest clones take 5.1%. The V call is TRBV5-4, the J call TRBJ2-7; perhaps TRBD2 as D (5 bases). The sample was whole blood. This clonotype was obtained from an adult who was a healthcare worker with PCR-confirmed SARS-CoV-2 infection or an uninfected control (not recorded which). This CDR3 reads CASSLGSRVSSYEQYF. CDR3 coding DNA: TGTGCCAGCAGCTTGGGGTCGCGGGTGAGCTCCTACGAGCAGTACTTC.